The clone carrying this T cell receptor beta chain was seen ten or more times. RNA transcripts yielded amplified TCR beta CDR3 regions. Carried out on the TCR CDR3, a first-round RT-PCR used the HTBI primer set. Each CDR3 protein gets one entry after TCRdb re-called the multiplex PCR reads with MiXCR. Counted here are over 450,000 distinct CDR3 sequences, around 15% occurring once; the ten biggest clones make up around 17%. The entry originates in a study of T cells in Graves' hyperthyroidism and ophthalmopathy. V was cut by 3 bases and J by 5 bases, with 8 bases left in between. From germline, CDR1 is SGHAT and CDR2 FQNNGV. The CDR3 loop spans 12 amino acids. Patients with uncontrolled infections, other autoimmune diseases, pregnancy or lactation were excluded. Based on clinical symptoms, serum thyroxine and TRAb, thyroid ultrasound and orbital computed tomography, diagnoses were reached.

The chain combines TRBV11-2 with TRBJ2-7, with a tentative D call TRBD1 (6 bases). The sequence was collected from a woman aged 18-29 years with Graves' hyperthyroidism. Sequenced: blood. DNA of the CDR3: TGTGCCAGCAGCTTCGACAGGAACGAGCAGTACTTC. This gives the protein CASSFDRNEQYF.